This T cell receptor (beta chain) was found in a study of blood T cell repertoires in COVID-19 (dated by TCRdb to about 2020). With respect to the entire study: Collaborator samples came from the United States, Italy and Spain and covered acute and convalescent phases of COVID-19. Where HLA class I and class II types were available, the types were taken from metadata supplied by the sample provider, not from assay-based typing. Deeply sampled blood TCRbeta repertoires from subjects exposed to, actively infected with, or recovered from COVID-19 were included in the dataset. The prospective study material was composed of cDNA or gDNA derived from T cells, B-cell-depleted T cells, or PBMCs. The repertoires were released in a freely available public database intended as a resource for research on the immune response to SARS-CoV-2. A de-identified subject ID, COVID-19 status, age in years and sex were almost always included in the sample metadata. Samples came from the ongoing ImmuneRACE study (first 160 participants) plus 1,254 subjects from 6 global collaborators. General study outcomes and caveats: How much clinical and demographic metadata was included differed by source and by participant, and the metadata was provided uncurated.

A word on this clone: It has no known antigen specificity. No base-level quality is on record; no much larger clone is a single base apart.

The immunoSEQ Assay, a bias-controlled multiplex PCR, was used to amplify TCRbeta CDR3 regions from genomic DNA. In the original analysis: The number of nucleated cells in each sample was estimated from the amplification of reference gene primers within the assay. To quantify the absolute abundance of each unique TCRbeta CDR3 rearrangement, sequence reads were collapsed and filtered. For each sample, productive Simpson clonality was calculated as the square root of Simpson's diversity index over productive rearrangements. Here the immuneACCESS table is served through TCRdb, limited to in-frame sequences with V and J called. Missing clones are a known gap in these copies; in checked studies unresolved V genes cover under half, and the rest lacks a known reason. The D gene and trimming were derived from the DNA, and the V and J assignments and clone size from that table. The sample yields 120,000 or so clones; approximately 90% were counted once. The ten largest clones add up to approximately 4.2% of the sample.

Whole blood was collected in K2EDTA tubes by collaborating institutions according to the institutions' own protocols. For TCRbeta analysis, collaborators shipped samples in one of three forms: frozen whole blood, isolated PBMCs, or DNA extracted from either of those sample types. From the cysteine through the phenylalanine, the CDR3 covers 15 amino acids. Only the CDR3 DNA stays, 45 bases, in frame from base 1. The germline V gene (reference sequence) specifies MNHNY as CDR1 and SVGAGI as CDR2. V sheds 6 bases and J sheds 3 bases, leaving 18 bases between their ends. The sequence is built from TRBV6-6 and TRBJ2-7; no D gene is confidently identified. Sequences were obtained from peripheral blood. This receptor was obtained from a man between 35 and 55 years old with acute or convalescent COVID-19. This receptor carries the CDR3 CASRYVDGDRYEQYF. The DNA sequence follows: TGTGCCAGCAGGTACGTCGACGGAGACCGCTACGAGCAGTACTTC.